The 27 T cell receptor beta chains given below trace back to one sample, sequenced in a study of STAT5B mutations in CD4+ large granular lymphocyte leukemia. TCRdb's copy holds only in-frame clones and misses some; the assay was immunoSEQ multiplex PCR. The repertoire has about 40,000 clones, roughly 79% of them found once; the top ten carry 3% to 4.5%. The material sequenced was CD4+ T cells from blood buffy coats. The receptors derive from a human donor in good health.

V is TRBV6-5 and J is TRBJ1-1, with D possibly matching TRBD1 (5 bases). Germline V gene data show CDR1 as MNHEY and CDR2 as SVGAGI. The CDR3 is 12 amino acids. Trimming took 5 bases from V and 7 from J, leaving 11 bases between them. The DNA of the CDR3 is TGTGCCAGCAGTCCAGGGCGAAATGAAGCTTTCTTT. Protein: CASSPGRNEAFF.

The chain links TRBV5-1 to TRBJ2-2, with D possibly being TRBD1 or TRBD2 (6 bases each). CDR3 length: 16 amino acids. Trimming stripped 7 bases from V and 1 base from J, with 17 bases between. Germline CDR1 reads SGHRS; CDR2 reads YFSETQ. As DNA, the CDR3 is TGCGCCAGCCGATTGGGGGCGGGACTGAACACCGGGGAGCTGTTTTTT. Translating it yields CASRLGAGLNTGELFF.

CDR3: CASSSAGTGGSIYGYTF. The CDR3 nucleotides read TGTGCCAGCAGTTCGGCCGGGACAGGGGGGTCTATTTATGGCTACACCTTC. V is TRBV28 and J is TRBJ1-2, with 11 bases matching TRBD1. The junction had 12 bases not matched to a gene; V was cut back by 4 bases and J by 5 bases. Germline assignment: CDR1 MDHEN and CDR2 SYDVKM. This CDR3 is built from 17 residues.

The chain links TRBV9 to TRBJ2-7; D possibly corresponds to TRBD2 (5 bases). V lost 0 bases and J lost 0, with 13 bases in between. The CDR3 length is 16 residues. Germline V gives CDR1 SGDLS, CDR2 YYNGEE. CDR3 in DNA: TGTGCCAGCAGCGTAGGATTCGGGATAAACTCCTACGAGCAGTACTTC. It translates to CASSVGFGINSYEQYF.

CDR3 coding DNA: TGTGCCAGCACCCCCATCAGCTCCTCCAACACTGAAGCTTTCTTT. This translates into CASTPISSSNTEAFF. The gene calls are TRBV7-9 and TRBJ1-1, with D hard to call. V was cut by 7 bases and J by 2 bases, with 17 bases left in between. This CDR3 is 15 amino acids long. Germline V gene data show CDR1 as SEHNR and CDR2 as FQNEAQ (reference sequence). The variable domain in full, with the rest retrieved from reference TRBV7-9 and TRBJ1-1, is DTGVSQNPRHKITKRGQNVTFRCDPISEHNRLYWYRQTLGQGPEFLTYFQNEAQLEKSRLLSDRFSAERPKGSFSTLEIQRTEQGDSAMYLCASTPISSSNTEAFFGQGTRLTVV.

This CDR3 is CASSVEGAGELFF. As DNA, the CDR3 is TGTGCCAGCAGTGTAGAAGGGGCCGGGGAGCTGTTTTTT. The rearrangement uses TRBV2 and TRBJ2-2; TRBD1 might be the D (5 bases). Trimming stripped 4 bases from V and 6 bases from J, with 9 bases between. The CDR3 contains 13 residues. Per germline, CDR1 SNHLY and CDR2 FYNNEI.

The CDR3 nucleotides read TGTGCCAGCAGTTCCGCCGGCGCTCGTCGGGCTTTCTTT. This sequence encodes CASSSAGARRAFF. The chain uses TRBV28 and TRBJ1-1; D unclear. CDR1 is MDHEN and CDR2 is SYDVKM in the germline V gene. This CDR3 is built from 13 residues. The V gene lost 4 bases and the J gene lost 11 bases, with 17 bases spanning the gap.

This clone was found once. The chain joins TRBV5-1 to TRBJ2-5, with 7 nucleotides matching TRBD2. The V and J ends lost 3 bases and 4 bases, in that order; junction bases with no gene match: 6. The CDR3 is 14 amino acids. Per the germline V gene, CDR1 is SGHRS and CDR2 is YFSETQ. The CDR3 bases are TGCGCCAGCAGCTCGAGGACTAGGGGAGAGACCCAGTACTTC. Translated, it gives CASSSRTRGETQYF.

Here the CDR3 reads CASSLTAQGGPAYGYTF. The CDR3 bases are TGTGCCAGCAGCTTGACAGCGCAGGGCGGCCCTGCTTATGGCTACACCTTC. V and J are TRBV5-5 and TRBJ1-2, with D tentatively TRBD1 (5 bases). The CDR3 runs to 17 residues. Trimming left V 1 base short and J 5 bases short, with 21 bases between. In germline, CDR1 is SGHKS, CDR2 YYEKEE (reference sequence).

The chain combines TRBV6-5 with TRBJ2-5; 8 positions agree with TRBD2. The J call may not be correct, given that the DNA end is closer to TRBJ2-7. The CDR3 is made up of 14 amino acids. Germline V CDR1 and CDR2: MNHEY, SVGAGI. The DNA of the CDR3 is TGTGCCAGCAGTTACAGCGGGAGCTCCTACGAGCAGTACTTC. Its protein is CASSYSGSSYEQYF.

This chain connects TRBV5-4 to TRBJ1-2; 8 bases line up with TRBD1. Germline CDR1 reads SGHNT; CDR2 reads YYREEE (reference sequence). V lost 6 bases and J lost 2; bases outside the gene matches: 18. The CDR3 spans 18 residues. DNA of the CDR3: TGTGCCAGCACCCCGGGCGGGACAGGTGCAATCCTGAACTATGGCTACACCTTC. Its protein product is CASTPGGTGAILNYGYTF.

This clone was detected a few times. The J gene is TRBJ2-7, the V gene TRBV12-5; D is unclear. This CDR3 has 13 amino acids. The germline CDR1 and CDR2 sequences are LGHNT and FRNRAP. Between the trimmed V and J ends, which lost 5 bases and 0 bases, there was a span of 8 bases. The CDR3 region has the DNA TGTGCTAGTGGTCTCAGTCCCTCCTACGAGCAGTACTTC. Amino acid sequence: CASGLSPSYEQYF.

As concerns this clone: The germline gene is not matched at one end of the junction; a read error may be the cause. This chain joins TRBV5-4 and TRBJ2-3; D call uncertain. The V gene's germline CDR1 is SGHNT and CDR2 YYREEE (reference sequence). This CDR3 contains 12 residues. Here the CDR3 reads CASSSSTNTQYF. The CDR3 nucleotides read TGTGCCAGCAGCTCCAGCACAAATACGCAGTATTTT.

The rearrangement joins TRBV6-1 to TRBJ2-3; D unclear. CDR3 length: 16 residues. Germline CDR1 and CDR2: MNHNS and SASEGT. Trimming shortened V by 1 base and J by 2 bases, and 13 bases separated the two germline ends. CDR3 in DNA: TGTGCCAGCAGTGAAGTGGCTAACAGTTTCACAGATACGCAGTATTTT. This translates into CASSEVANSFTDTQYF.

DNA for the CDR3: TGTGCCAGCAGTCCCGGGACAGGAAAGTGGGATGGCTACACCTTC. Protein product: CASSPGTGKWDGYTF. The chain employs TRBV28 and TRBJ1-2, with 8 bases matching TRBD1. The J segment lost 6 bases and the V segment lost 5 bases, leaving 11 bases of the junction unmatched. The CDR3 extends over 15 amino acids. CDR1 is MDHEN and CDR2 is SYDVKM in the germline V gene.

The CDR3: CASSQSGGETDTQYF. The CDR3 DNA reads TGTGCCAGCAGCCAATCTGGGGGGGAGACAGATACGCAGTATTTT. The V and J genes are TRBV16 and TRBJ2-3, with TRBD2 matching 7 bases. Trimming removed 0 bases from V and 3 bases from J; junction bases left unmatched: 3. CDR3 length: 15 amino acids. The germline V gene encodes CDR1 KGHSY and CDR2 FQNENV. The complete variable domain, with remaining parts taken from reference TRBV16 and TRBJ2-3, reads GEEVAQTPKHLVRGEGQKAKLYCAPIKGHSYVFWYQQVLKNEFKFLISFQNENVFDETGMPKERFSAKCLPNSPCSLEIQATKLEDSAVYFCASSQSGGETDTQYFGPGTRLTVL.

The chain couples TRBV9 to TRBJ2-3, with TRBD2 matching over 7 bases. This CDR3 contains 16 residues. The junction had 7 bases not matched to a gene; V was cut back by 3 bases and J by 0 bases. The germline CDR1 and CDR2 sequences are SGDLS and YYNGEE. The CDR3 region has the DNA TGTGCCAGCAGCGCTGGGGGGGGACTAAGCACAGATACGCAGTATTTT. It is translated as CASSAGGGLSTDTQYF.

The rearrangement uses TRBV21-1 and TRBJ2-2; the table's D call TRBD2 went unverified against the DNA. TRBV21-1 is a documented pseudogene. This CDR3 region has 21 residues. CDR3 residues: CASSKDRRLAGGLSVSRELFF. CDR3 sequence (DNA): TGTGCCAGCAGCAAAGACAGGCGACTAGCGGGAGGACTTTCCGTGTCCAGGGAGCTGTTTTTT.

The chain combines TRBV7-8 with TRBJ2-5, with 7 nucleotides matching TRBD1. The germline V gene encodes CDR1 SGHVS and CDR2 FQNEAQ. Trimming took 5 bases from V and 2 from J; bases not matched to a gene: 8. CDR3 length equals 15 residues. CDR3 amino acids: CASSLRWDRQETQYF. The CDR3 region has the DNA TGTGCCAGCAGCCTCCGGTGGGACAGACAAGAGACCCAGTACTTC.

The CDR3 nucleotides are TGTGCCAGCAGCGCCGGGGGGTCAGCCTCTGGAAACACCATATATTTT. Protein: CASSAGGSASGNTIYF. The V call is TRBV9, the J call TRBJ1-3, with D maybe TRBD1 (5 bases). The CDR3 is 16 residues long. Trimming removed 3 bases at V and 0 bases at J, with 13 bases between. The germline CDR1 and CDR2 sequences are SGDLS and YYNGEE.

The rearrangement links TRBV10-1 to TRBJ1-4; D is undetermined. The CDR3 has 11 residues. Germline CDR1 and CDR2: WNHNN and SYGVQD (reference sequence). Between the trimmed V and J ends, which lost 7 bases and 11 bases, there was a span of 11 bases. As DNA, the CDR3 is TGCGCCAGCATGTTAGGGTTGAAACTGTTTTTT. It specifies CASMLGLKLFF.

This chain connects TRBV11-2 to TRBJ2-1; the match to TRBD2 covers 12 bases. CDR1 SGHAT and CDR2 FQNNGV come from the germline V gene. The V segment lost 2 bases and the J segment 9 bases; nucleotides outside the gene matches: 11. The CDR3 spans 17 residues. The CDR3 spells CASSLRITSGGKGEQFF. The CDR3 nucleotides are TGTGCCAGCAGCTTAAGGATCACTAGCGGGGGGAAGGGTGAGCAGTTCTTC.

The V and J genes are TRBV5-4 and TRBJ1-3, with TRBD1 matching over 7 bases. CDR1 and CDR2 (germline): SGHNT, YYREEE (reference sequence). The CDR3 consists of 15 residues. The ends lost 3 bases at V and 3 bases at J; junction bases unmatched: 6. CDR3 in DNA: TGTGCCAGCAGCTCCCGGACAGGTTATGGAAACACCATATATTTT. Its translation is CASSSRTGYGNTIYF. The whole variable domain, filled in from reference TRBV5-4 and TRBJ1-3, reads ETGVTQSPTHLIKTRGQQVTLRCSSQSGHNTVSWYQQALGQGPQFIFQYYREEENGRGNFPPRFSGLQFPNYSSELNVNALELDDSALYLCASSSRTGYGNTIYFGEGSWLTVV.

Of note for this clone: The germline gene is not matched at one end of the junction; a read error may be the cause. The chain has TRBV7-7 and TRBJ2-2, with D possibly TRBD1 on 6 matching bases. From germline, CDR1 is SSHAT and CDR2 FNYEAQ (reference sequence). The CDR3 is 17 residues long. The CDR3, as DNA: TGTGCTAGCAGCTTTCTTCTTGACAGGCCAAACACCGGGGAGCTGTTTTTT. Translating gives CASSFLLDRPNTGELFF.

In this sample, this clone turned up once. The rearrangement uses TRBV13 and TRBJ2-3; D remains unclear. The CDR3 runs 13 residues. Trimming pared 5 bases from V and 5 bases from J, leaving 11 bases between. CDR1 is PRHDT, CDR2 FYEKMQ, per germline (reference sequence). The CDR3 coding sequence is TGTGCCAGCAGCACCCCCGCAGGAGATACGCAGTATTTT. Encoded protein: CASSTPAGDTQYF.

V gene TRBV6-5 combines with J gene TRBJ2-7; 8 positions agree with TRBD1. This CDR3 has 15 residues. After removal of 0 bases from V and 5 bases from J, the junction contained 6 bases not matched to a gene. The V gene's germline CDR1 is MNHEY and CDR2 SVGAGI. The CDR3 region is CASSYSRTGINEQYF. Written as DNA, the CDR3 is TGTGCCAGCAGTTACTCCCGGACAGGGATTAACGAGCAGTACTTC.

V usage is TRBV23-1 and J usage is TRBJ2-1; TRBD2 agrees at 12 bases. Being an ORF, TRBV23-1 has a function that is uncertain. CDR3 length: 20 amino acids. Trimming cost V 4 bases and J 8 bases; bases outside gene matches: 21. In DNA form, the CDR3 reads TGCGCCAGCAGTCCACGGACTAGCGGGAAGATTAGAGGGACCTTTCATGAGCAGTTCTTC. It encodes CASSPRTSGKIRGTFHEQFF.